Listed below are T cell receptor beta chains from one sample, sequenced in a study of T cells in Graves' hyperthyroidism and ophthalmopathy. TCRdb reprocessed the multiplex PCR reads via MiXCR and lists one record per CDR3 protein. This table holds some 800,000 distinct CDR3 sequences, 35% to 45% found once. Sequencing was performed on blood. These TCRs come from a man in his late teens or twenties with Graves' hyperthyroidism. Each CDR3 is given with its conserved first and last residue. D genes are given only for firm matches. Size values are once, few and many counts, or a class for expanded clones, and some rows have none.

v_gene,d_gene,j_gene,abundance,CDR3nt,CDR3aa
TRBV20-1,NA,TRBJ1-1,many,TGCAGTGCCACCCGGAGAAGGGGACTGAACACTGAAGCTTTCTTT,CSATRRRGLNTEAFF
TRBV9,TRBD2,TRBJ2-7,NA,TGTGCCAGCAGCCGGGAGGGAACCTACGAGCAGTACTTC,CASSREGTYEQYF
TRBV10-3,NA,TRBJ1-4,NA,TGTGCCATCATTGGCCAGTTTAGTGAAAAACTGTTTTTT,CAIIGQFSEKLFF
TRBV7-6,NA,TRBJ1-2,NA,TGTGCCAGCAGCTTAGGGGCGACTAGCGGCTACACCTTC,CASSLGATSGYTF
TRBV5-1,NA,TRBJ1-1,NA,TGCGCCAGCAGAGAGGGACGGCAGAACACTGAAGCTTTCTTT,CASREGRQNTEAFF
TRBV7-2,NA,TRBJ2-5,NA,TGTGCCAGCAGCTTAGCGGTCACGAGGGGTCAAGAGACCCAGTACTTC,CASSLAVTRGQETQYF
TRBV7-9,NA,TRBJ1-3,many,TGTGCCAGCAGCTCAGGGAACTCGGGAAACACCATATATTTT,CASSSGNSGNTIYF
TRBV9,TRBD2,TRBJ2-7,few,TGTGCCAGCAGCGCCTCACTAGCGGGGGAGTTTTACGAGCAGTACTTC,CASSASLAGEFYEQYF
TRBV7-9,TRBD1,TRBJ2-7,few,TGTGCCAGCAGCTTGGGACAGGGAGGATGGTTCGACGAGCAGTACTTC,CASSLGQGGWFDEQYF
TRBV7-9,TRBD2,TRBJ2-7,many,TGTGCCAGCAGCCCAAGGCCTAGCGGGAGGAGGTCCTACGAGCAGTACTTC,CASSPRPSGRRSYEQYF